Below are 12 T cell receptor beta chains sequenced from a single sample in a study of shared T cell receptors in the human thymus. Assay used: immunoSEQ multiplex PCR; TCRdb lists only in-frame clones, some missing. The sample carries 650,000 to 950,000 clones, approximately 83% recorded once. The sample also formed part of further work on human thymus T cells.

The sequencing input was thymocytes. These receptors came from a girl under three years old with a congenital heart defect.

This chain uses TRBV30 with TRBJ1-5; 7 nucleotides align to TRBD1. The CDR3 extends over 15 amino acids. J lost 8 bases, V lost 1 base, and 11 bases had no gene match. Germline CDR1 and CDR2: GTSNPN and SVGIG (reference sequence). The CDR3 region is CAWSEGQARGEPQHF. CDR3 nucleotides: TGTGCCTGGAGTGAAGGACAGGCGCGAGGGGAGCCCCAGCATTTT.

The chain recombines TRBV21-1 with TRBJ1-6. TRBV21-1 is noted as a pseudogene. The CDR3 spans 19 residues. The CDR3 here is CASTQSPLPKSSYNSPLHF. The CDR3, as DNA: TGTGCCAGCACCCAATCCCCTCTCCCGAAGAGCTCCTATAATTCACCCCTCCACTTT.

This clone has more than one count but fewer than ten. The rearrangement uses TRBV28 and TRBJ2-7, with 11 positions matching TRBD1. CDR3 length: 13 residues. The germline V gene has CDR1 MDHEN and CDR2 SYDVKM. V trimming: 7 bases; J trimming: 6 bases; junction bases outside the gene matches: 5. The CDR3 sequence is CASNGQGAVEQYF. CDR3 nucleotides: TGTGCCAGCAACGGACAGGGGGCGGTCGAGCAGTACTTC. Using reference TRBV28 and TRBJ2-7 for the parts outside the CDR3, the full variable domain is DVKVTQSSRYLVKRTGEKVFLECVQDMDHENMFWYRQDPGLGLRLIYFSYDVKMKEKGDIPEGYSVSREKKERFSLILESASTNQTSMYLCASNGQGAVEQYFGPGTRLTVT.

The V call is TRBV19, the J call TRBJ1-3; a possible D gene is TRBD1 (5 bases). V lost 7 bases and J lost 0, with 13 bases in between. CDR1 LNHDA and CDR2 SQIVND come from the germline V gene (reference sequence). The CDR3 runs to 15 residues. CDR3 sequence reads: CASIPSGGSGNTIYF. In DNA, the CDR3 is TGTGCCAGTATCCCGTCCGGGGGCTCTGGAAACACCATATATTTT. Complete variable domain (other parts from reference TRBV19 and TRBJ1-3): DGGITQSPKYLFRKEGQNVTLSCEQNLNHDAMYWYRQDPGQGLRLIYYSQIVNDFQKGDIAEGYSVSREKKESFPLTVTSAQKNPTAFYLCASIPSGGSGNTIYFGEGSWLTVV.

The chain combines TRBV14 with TRBJ1-6; 9 nucleotides match TRBD1. V trimming: 3 bases; J trimming: 6 bases; junction bases outside the gene matches: 9. The CDR3 has 17 amino acids. The germline V gene encodes CDR1 SGHDN and CDR2 FVKESK. The chain's CDR3 is CASSQDRGIFGNSPLHF. CDR3 nucleotide sequence: TGTGCCAGCAGCCAGGACAGGGGAATATTTGGTAATTCACCCCTCCACTTT.

The chain joins TRBV7-2 to TRBJ2-4; TRBD1 aligns across 7 bases. This CDR3 has 17 amino acids. In germline, CDR1 is SGHTA, CDR2 FQGNSA. Germline trimming cut 1 base from V and 0 bases from J; bases unmatched to any gene: 6. The chain's CDR3 is CASSLDRDSIAKNIQYF. The CDR3, as DNA: TGTGCCAGCAGCTTAGACCGGGACAGCATAGCCAAAAACATTCAGTACTTC.

This clone occurred a few times. The chain recombines TRBV7-2 with TRBJ1-6, with D tentatively TRBD1 (5 bases). CDR1 and CDR2 (germline): SGHTA, FQGNSA. The CDR3 length is 17 residues. Trimming pared 4 bases from V and 10 bases from J, leaving 23 bases between. The CDR3, as DNA: TGTGCCAGCAGCTCTCCTCTGTCGGGGGAGGTTGAGTCACCCCTCCACTTT. It translates to CASSSPLSGEVESPLHF.

The rearrangement uses TRBV4-3 and TRBJ2-1; 10 bases align to TRBD2. V lost 1 base to trimming and J lost 6 bases; unmatched junction nucleotides: 6. Per germline, CDR1 LGHNA and CDR2 YSLEER. The CDR3 covers 16 residues. DNA of the CDR3: TGCGCCAGCAGCCAAGGGGGAGCGGGGGGGCTCAATGAGCAGTTCTTC. It encodes CASSQGGAGGLNEQFF.

The chain combines TRBV7-2 with TRBJ1-1, with D maybe TRBD1 (6 bases). V lost 1 base, J lost 1 base, and 16 bases lay in between. Germline CDR1 reads SGHTA; CDR2 reads FQGNSA. The CDR3 covers 17 residues. The DNA of the CDR3 is TGTGCCAGCAGCTTAGAGATTCAACAGGGACGGAACACTGAAGCTTTCTTT. This codes for CASSLEIQQGRNTEAFF.

The rearrangement links TRBV9 to TRBJ1-1, with 8 bases fitting TRBD1. J gave up 1 base and V 3 bases, and 2 bases lay outside the gene matches. Germline CDR1 and CDR2: SGDLS and YYNGEE. This CDR3 is built from 14 residues. CDR3 in amino acids: CASSAGTGNTEAFF. The CDR3 DNA follows: TGTGCCAGCAGCGCCGGGACAGGGAACACTGAAGCTTTCTTT.

The chain recombines TRBV19 with TRBJ2-7; 10 bases map to TRBD1. CDR1 is LNHDA and CDR2 is SQIVND in the germline V gene (reference sequence). V lost 5 bases to trimming and J lost 0 bases; unmatched junction nucleotides: 19. This CDR3 spans 20 amino acids. The CDR3 loop reads CASSAYRDRGTSGDSYEQYF. CDR3 in DNA: TGTGCCAGTAGTGCCTACCGGGACAGGGGAACCTCGGGGGACTCCTACGAGCAGTACTTC.

The CDR3 region is CAWSVGATSNQPQHF. The CDR3 bases are TGTGCCTGGAGTGTAGGGGCGACAAGCAATCAGCCCCAGCATTTT. This rearrangement joins TRBV30 to TRBJ1-5, with D possibly matching TRBD1 (5 bases). V lost 0 bases and J 1 base, leaving 10 bases between the germline ends. The CDR3 covers 15 residues. CDR1 is GTSNPN, CDR2 SVGIG, per germline (reference sequence).